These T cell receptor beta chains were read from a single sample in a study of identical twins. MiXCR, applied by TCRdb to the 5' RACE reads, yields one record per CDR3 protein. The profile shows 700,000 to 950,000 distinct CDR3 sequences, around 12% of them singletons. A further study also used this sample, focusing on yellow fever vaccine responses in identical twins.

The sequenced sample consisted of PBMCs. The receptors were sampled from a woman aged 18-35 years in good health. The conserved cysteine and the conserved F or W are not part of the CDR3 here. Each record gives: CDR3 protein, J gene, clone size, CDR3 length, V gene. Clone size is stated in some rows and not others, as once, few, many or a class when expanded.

ASAGGNQPQH,TRBJ1-5,few,10,TRBV27
ASSLESDRETQY,TRBJ2-5,many,12,TRBV5-1
ASSFPPRQGDDNQPQH,TRBJ1-5,few,16,TRBV27
ASSIDKNTEAF,TRBJ1-1,.,11,TRBV5-1
ASSQNRGIATDTQY,TRBJ2-3,.,14,TRBV3-1
ATALLQLRPGELF,TRBJ2-2,.,13,TRBV27
ASRPVAIGNQPQH,TRBJ1-5,many,13,TRBV28
ASSPAGDVRNTEAF,TRBJ1-1,few,14,TRBV12-3/TRBV12-4
ASSLIGTANEQF,TRBJ2-1,.,12,TRBV5-1
ASGSGTGTDTQY,TRBJ2-3,.,12,TRBV12-5
ASSEGTAGKYNSPLH,TRBJ1-6,.,15,TRBV11-2
ASSPDLWGNQPQH,TRBJ1-5,.,13,TRBV12-3/TRBV12-4
SAATGGAGAKNIQY,TRBJ2-4,few,14,TRBV20-1